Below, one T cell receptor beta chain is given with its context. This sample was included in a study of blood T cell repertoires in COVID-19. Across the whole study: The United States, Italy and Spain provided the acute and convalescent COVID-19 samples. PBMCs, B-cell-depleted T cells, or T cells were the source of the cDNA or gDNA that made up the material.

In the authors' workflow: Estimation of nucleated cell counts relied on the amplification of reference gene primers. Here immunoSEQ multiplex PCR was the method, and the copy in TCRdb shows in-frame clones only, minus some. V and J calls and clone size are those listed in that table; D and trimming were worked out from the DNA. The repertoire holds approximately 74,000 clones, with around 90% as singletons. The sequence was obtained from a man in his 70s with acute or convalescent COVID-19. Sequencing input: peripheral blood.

The CDR3 region has the DNA TGTGCCAGCAGTGGACAGGGCCCGGTCACTGAAGCTTTCTTT. Residues: CASSGQGPVTEAFF. The J gene is TRBJ1-1, the V gene TRBV2; TRBD1 matches 7 bases. Germline CDR1 is SNHLY and CDR2 is FYNNEI. The length of the CDR3 is 14 residues. V lost 4 bases to trimming and J lost 4 bases; unmatched junction nucleotides: 6.